This T cell receptor (beta chain) was retrieved from a study of identical twins. Study-level results: Invariant cells of the MAIT and iNKT types might have partly distorted the zero-insertion analyses. Carriage of fewer insertions was seen in abundant cord blood beta clonotypes, whereas memory repertoires showed none.

Everyone who donated was a healthy Caucasian. A single record per CDR3 protein comes from TCRdb applying MiXCR to the 5' RACE reads. Among approximately 680,000 distinct CDR3 sequences listed, under 8.5% were seen once. This clonotype was seen repeatedly, ten times or more. Its antigen is undetermined. The germline CDR1 and CDR2 sequences are DFQATT and SNEGSKA (reference sequence). CDR3 length: 11 residues. Trimming cost V 5 bases and J 6 bases, with 8 bases left between them. These data were also filed under a second study, of yellow fever vaccine responses in identical twins. That paper adds: After vaccination, twins' T cell response reportedly seemed partly convergent, partly personalized.

The chain couples TRBV20-1 to TRBJ2-1; possible D gene TRBD2, 5 bases. The sequenced sample consisted of PBMCs. The clonotype was recovered from a woman between 18 and 29 years old in good health. In DNA form, the CDR3 reads TGCAGTGCTCCCCGGGGCAATGAGCAGTTCTTC. Residues: CSAPRGNEQFF.